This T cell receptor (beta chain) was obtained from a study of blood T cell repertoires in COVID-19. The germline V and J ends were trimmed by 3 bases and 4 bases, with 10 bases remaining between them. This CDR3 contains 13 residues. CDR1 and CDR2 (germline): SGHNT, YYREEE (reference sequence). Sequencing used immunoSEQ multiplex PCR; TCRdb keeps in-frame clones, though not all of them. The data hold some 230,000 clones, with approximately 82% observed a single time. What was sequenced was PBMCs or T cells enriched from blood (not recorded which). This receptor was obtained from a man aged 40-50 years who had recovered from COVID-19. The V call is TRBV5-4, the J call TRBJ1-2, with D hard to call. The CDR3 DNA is TGTGCCAGCAGCTCGAAGAGCGGCTATGGCTACACCTTC. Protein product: CASSSKSGYGYTF.